Presented here are 16 T cell receptor beta chains from one specimen sequenced in a study of T cell responses to AZD1222 COVID-19 vaccine. Using immunoSEQ multiplex PCR, the repertoire was profiled, and TCRdb retains in-frame clones only, with some absent. The table records 150,000 or so clones, approximately 91% of them present only once. The sequenced sample was peripheral blood, obtained 28 days after the second AZD1222 dose. All receptors derive from an adult who received the AZD1222 COVID-19 vaccine.

This clone was observed a single time. This rearrangement joins TRBV4-3 to TRBJ2-7; D ambiguous. The CDR3 length is 15 residues. V lost 1 base and J 0 bases, leaving 10 bases between the germline ends. Per germline, CDR1 LGHNA and CDR2 YSLEER. The CDR3 DNA reads as TGCGCCAGCAGCCAAGGGTTATTAATCTCCTACGAGCAGTACTTC. This codes for CASSQGLLISYEQYF.

As for this clone: One junction end does not reproduce the germline sequence, and a read error may be involved. The chain recombines TRBV7-7 with TRBJ2-5, with a weak D call TRBD2 (6 bases). The CDR3 totals 14 residues. Germline V gene data show CDR1 as SSHAT and CDR2 as FNYEAQ (reference sequence). The chain's CDR3 is CASSLAGGGETQYF. CDR3 bases: TGTGCTAGCAGCTTAGCCGGGGGTGGAGAGACCCAGTACTTC.

The chain has TRBV11-2 and TRBJ1-1; 7 bases are a match to TRBD1. J lost 11 bases, V lost 1 base, and 10 bases had no gene match. CDR1 SGHAT and CDR2 FQNNGV come from the germline V gene. The CDR3 has 14 amino acids. The CDR3 DNA follows: TGTGCCAGCAGCTTAGGGGACAGAGCGTTTACGGCTTTCTTT. Amino acids: CASSLGDRAFTAFF.

V gene TRBV12-3 or TRBV12-4 combines with J gene TRBJ2-1, with D perhaps being TRBD1 or TRBD2 (5 bases each). The CDR3 totals 13 residues. V was pared by 10 bases and J by 5 bases, with 15 bases between. The CDR3 DNA is TGTGCCACACACGCCACGGGACACAATGAGCAGTTCTTC. Translating it yields CATHATGHNEQFF.

The chain combines TRBV27 with TRBJ2-2; 7 bases agree with TRBD1. The CDR3 runs to 17 residues. The junction had 14 bases not matched to a gene; V was cut back by 5 bases and J by 5 bases. Germline V gives CDR1 MNHEY, CDR2 SMNVEV (reference sequence). The CDR3: CASSPDRDTHNTGELFF. For the CDR3, the DNA is TGTGCCAGCAGTCCAGACAGGGACACCCATAATACCGGGGAGCTGTTTTTT.

This rearrangement joins TRBV6-2 or TRBV6-3 to TRBJ2-1, with 8 nucleotides matching TRBD2. The junction had 17 bases not matched to a gene; V was cut back by 2 bases and J by 8 bases. Germline V gene lookup returns CDR1 MNHEY and CDR2 SVGEGT. This CDR3 contains 18 residues. The CDR3 reads CASSYPGGGGLVIHEQFF. CDR3 bases: TGTGCCAGCAGTTACCCCGGGGGGGGCGGACTAGTGATCCATGAGCAGTTCTTC.

The chain joins TRBV19 to TRBJ1-1; 8 nucleotides align to TRBD1. The CDR3 extends over 15 amino acids. Per the germline V gene, CDR1 is LNHDA and CDR2 is SQIVND (reference sequence). J lost 5 bases, V lost 6 bases, and 11 bases had no gene match. The CDR3 bases are TGTGCCAGTAGCCAAGGAAACAGGGGGTCAACTGAAGCTTTCTTT. It encodes CASSQGNRGSTEAFF.

As concerns this clone: One junction end disagrees with the germline gene, perhaps due to a read error. J is TRBJ1-1 and V is TRBV11-3; D perhaps matches TRBD1 (5 bases). The CDR3 contains 17 residues. Germline V gene data show CDR1 as SGHNT and CDR2 as YENEEA. The CDR3 nucleotides read TGTGCCAGCAGCTTAGACGCACGACAGACTTCAAACAGTGAAGCTTTCTTT. Encoded protein: CASSLDARQTSNSEAFF.

The CDR3 DNA follows: TGTGCCAGTAGGAGCCAGGACCCGTCCTACGAGCAGTACTTC. Its protein is CASRSQDPSYEQYF. This rearrangement joins TRBV19 to TRBJ2-7; D gene unclear. This CDR3 region has 14 residues. The V gene lost 6 bases and the J gene lost 1 base, with 13 bases spanning the gap. Germline assignment: CDR1 LNHDA and CDR2 SQIVND (reference sequence).

The CDR3 nucleotides are TGTGCCAGTACCCCCCTGGGGTCACAGGGGGTAAACTATGGCTACACCTTC. It is translated as CASTPLGSQGVNYGYTF. The chain recombines TRBV5-4 with TRBJ1-2, with 8 bases fitting TRBD1. V shed 8 bases and J 2 bases; nucleotides not matched to a gene: 17. CDR3 size: 17 residues. CDR1 is SGHNT, CDR2 YYREEE, per germline (reference sequence).

Note on this clone: One end of the junction does not line up with germline, which may come from a read error. The chain has TRBV7-7 and TRBJ2-5; D may be TRBD2 (6 bases). This CDR3 region has 17 residues. From germline, CDR1 is SSHAT and CDR2 FNYEAQ (reference sequence). The CDR3 loop is CASSLGVGSTLGETQYF. In DNA, the CDR3 is TGTGCTAGCAGCTTAGGGGTCGGGAGTACGTTGGGAGAGACCCAGTACTTC.

The chain combines TRBV6-4 with TRBJ1-2; 7 positions agree with TRBD1. The V gene end was trimmed by 5 bases and the J gene end by 3 bases; junction bases not matched to a gene: 6. The germline V gene has CDR1 MRHNA and CDR2 SNTAGT. CDR3 length: 14 residues. DNA for the CDR3: TGTGCCAGCAGTCCCGGGACAGCGTACTATGGCTACACCTTC. It translates to CASSPGTAYYGYTF.

DNA for the CDR3: TGTGCCAGTAGTAAAGACAGGGGGCACTCCTACGAGCAGTACTTC. This translates into CASSKDRGHSYEQYF. The V call is TRBV19, the J call TRBJ2-7; 10 bases align to TRBD1. Germline lookup yields CDR1 LNHDA and CDR2 SQIVND (reference sequence). The CDR3 has 15 residues. The V segment lost 4 bases and the J segment 0 bases; nucleotides outside the gene matches: 3.

CDR3 in amino acids: CASSLGIGTGDIQYF. Here the CDR3 DNA reads TGTGCCAGCAGCTTAGGCATTGGGACAGGGGACATTCAGTACTTC. The genes are TRBV7-2 and TRBJ2-4; 10 bases are a match to TRBD1. This CDR3 is built from 15 residues. Germline V gene lookup returns CDR1 SGHTA and CDR2 FQGNSA. J gave up 8 bases and V 1 base, and 5 bases lay outside the gene matches. Based on the CDR3 plus reference TRBV7-2 and TRBJ2-4, the full variable domain is GAGVSQSPSNKVTEKGKDVELRCDPISGHTALYWYRQSLGQGLEFLIYFQGNSAPDKSGLPSDRFSAERTGGSVSTLTIQRTQQEDSAVYLCASSLGIGTGDIQYFGAGTRLSVL.

Here the CDR3 DNA reads TGTGCCAGCAGCTTACACGGTGCCGAAGCTTTCTTT. Translated: CASSLHGAEAFF. The gene calls are TRBV11-2 and TRBJ1-1; D gene ambiguous. The CDR3 has 12 residues. V lost 2 bases and J 8 bases, leaving 9 bases between the germline ends. Germline assignment: CDR1 SGHAT and CDR2 FQNNGV.

The J gene is TRBJ1-3, the V gene TRBV2, with D tentatively TRBD1 (5 bases). From germline, CDR1 is SNHLY and CDR2 FYNNEI. V was pared by 2 bases and J by 6 bases, with 11 bases between. The CDR3 sequence is 14 residues long. This CDR3 reads CASSEQGPTNTIYF. The CDR3 nucleotides read TGTGCCAGCAGTGAACAGGGCCCTACAAACACCATATATTTT.